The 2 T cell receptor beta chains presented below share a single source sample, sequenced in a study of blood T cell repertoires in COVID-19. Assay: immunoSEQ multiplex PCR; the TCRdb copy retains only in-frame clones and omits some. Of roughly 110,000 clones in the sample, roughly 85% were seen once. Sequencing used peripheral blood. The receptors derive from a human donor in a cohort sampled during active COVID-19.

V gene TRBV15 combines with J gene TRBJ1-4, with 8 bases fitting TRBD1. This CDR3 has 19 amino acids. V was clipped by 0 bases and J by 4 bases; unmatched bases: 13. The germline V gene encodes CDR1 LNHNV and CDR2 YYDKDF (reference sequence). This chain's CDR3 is CATSRDPPTEDRDNEKLFF. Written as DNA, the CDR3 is TGTGCCACCAGCAGAGATCCTCCCACAGAGGACAGGGATAATGAAAAACTGTTTTTT.

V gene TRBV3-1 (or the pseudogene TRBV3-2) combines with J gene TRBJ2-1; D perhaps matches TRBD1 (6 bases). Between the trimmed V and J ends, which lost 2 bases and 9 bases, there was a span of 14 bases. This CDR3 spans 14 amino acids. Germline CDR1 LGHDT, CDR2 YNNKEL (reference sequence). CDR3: CASSQRGSTGEQFF. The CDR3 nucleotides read TGTGCCAGCAGCCAAAGGGGGTCGACGGGTGAGCAGTTCTTC.